This T cell receptor (beta chain) was identified in a study of response to subunit inactivated influenza vaccine. Germline V lookup: CDR1 DFQATT, CDR2 SNEGSKA (reference sequence). CDR3 size: 14 residues. V shed 2 bases and J shed 3 bases, with 13 bases lying between them. TCRdb itself ran the RT-PCR reads through MiXCR, one entry per CDR3 protein. The sample yields 500,000 to 550,000 distinct CDR3 sequences, around 7.7% seen once. Sequenced material: PBMCs from blood, taken roughly 24 months after vaccination. The chain combines TRBV20-1 with TRBJ1-1; perhaps TRBD1 as D (5 bases). The receptor was isolated from a man aged 50-75 years who received an inactivated influenza vaccine. CDR3 in amino acids: CSARLGLGDTEAFF. The CDR3 DNA sequence: TGCAGTGCTAGATTGGGGTTAGGGGACACTGAAGCTTTCTTT.